This record looks at one T cell receptor (beta chain) sequence and its context. These data belong to a study of blood T cell repertoires in COVID-19. About the study: Material from acute and convalescent COVID-19 was sourced from the United States, Italy and Spain.

TCRdb's copy holds only in-frame clones and misses some; the assay was immunoSEQ multiplex PCR. The sample records some 350,000 clones, nearly 90% being singletons. CDR1 is DFQATT and CDR2 is SNEGSKA in the germline V gene (reference sequence). V shed 3 bases and J shed 0 bases, with 8 bases lying between them. The CDR3 runs 13 residues. The receptor's source is a man younger than 35 with active or convalescent COVID-19. Sequencing input: peripheral blood. J is TRBJ2-5 and V is TRBV20-1; unclear D gene. The CDR3 spells CSASVQYQETQYF. The DNA for the CDR3 is TGCAGTGCTAGTGTACAGTACCAAGAGACCCAGTACTTC.